The rows below give T cell receptor beta chains drawn from one sample of a study of cytomegalovirus exposure and HLA in healthy donors. Using immunoSEQ multiplex PCR, the repertoire was profiled, and TCRdb retains in-frame clones only, with some absent. In the table there are about 160,000 clones, over 80% of which are singletons. Sequenced: PBMCs. The receptors derive from a woman aged 45 to 65 in good health and CMV-seropositive. Both conserved end residues are trimmed from each CDR3.

v_gene	j_gene	CDR3aa
TRBV7-3	TRBJ2-3	ASSLTGTGIDTQY
TRBV7-8	TRBJ2-7	ASSLGRGRGTYEQY
TRBV19	TRBJ2-7	ASSKTSGFSYEQY
TRBV2	TRBJ2-3	ASSAASSSTDTQY
TRBV5-1	TRBJ2-2	ASSLEQGRVGLF
TRBV9	TRBJ1-2	ASSVGFRGEELDYGYT
TRBV2	TRBJ1-1	ATREGRGGYTEAF
TRBV30	TRBJ1-3	AWSQTGSGNTIY
TRBV20-1	TRBJ2-5	SAGKEAQY
TRBV4-3	TRBJ2-4	ASSQGLAGALAKNIQY
TRBV5-4	TRBJ2-7	ASSLGLVNAYEQY
TRBV10-3	TRBJ1-1	ANRGPGNTEAF
TRBV6-1	TRBJ1-1	ATTFSEAF
TRBV7-8	TRBJ1-6	ASSRGQDRPLH
TRBV5-5	TRBJ1-5	ASSFTDGQPQH
TRBV5-1	TRBJ2-3	ASSSERADTQY